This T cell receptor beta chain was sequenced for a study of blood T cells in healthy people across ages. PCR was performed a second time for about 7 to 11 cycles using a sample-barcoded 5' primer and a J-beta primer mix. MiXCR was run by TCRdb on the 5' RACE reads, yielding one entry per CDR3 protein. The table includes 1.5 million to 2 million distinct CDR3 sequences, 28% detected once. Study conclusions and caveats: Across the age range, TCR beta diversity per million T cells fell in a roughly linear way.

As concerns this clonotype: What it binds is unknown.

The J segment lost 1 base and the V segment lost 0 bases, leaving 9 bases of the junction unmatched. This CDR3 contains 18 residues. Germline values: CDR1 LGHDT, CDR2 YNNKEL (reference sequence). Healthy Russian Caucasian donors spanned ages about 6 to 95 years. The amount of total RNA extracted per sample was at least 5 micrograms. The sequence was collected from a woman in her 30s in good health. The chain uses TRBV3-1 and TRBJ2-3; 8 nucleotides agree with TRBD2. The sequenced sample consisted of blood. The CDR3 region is CASSQEGRLAGRTDTQYF. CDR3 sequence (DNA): TGTGCCAGCAGCCAAGAGGGGCGCCTAGCGGGCCGCACAGATACGCAGTATTTT.